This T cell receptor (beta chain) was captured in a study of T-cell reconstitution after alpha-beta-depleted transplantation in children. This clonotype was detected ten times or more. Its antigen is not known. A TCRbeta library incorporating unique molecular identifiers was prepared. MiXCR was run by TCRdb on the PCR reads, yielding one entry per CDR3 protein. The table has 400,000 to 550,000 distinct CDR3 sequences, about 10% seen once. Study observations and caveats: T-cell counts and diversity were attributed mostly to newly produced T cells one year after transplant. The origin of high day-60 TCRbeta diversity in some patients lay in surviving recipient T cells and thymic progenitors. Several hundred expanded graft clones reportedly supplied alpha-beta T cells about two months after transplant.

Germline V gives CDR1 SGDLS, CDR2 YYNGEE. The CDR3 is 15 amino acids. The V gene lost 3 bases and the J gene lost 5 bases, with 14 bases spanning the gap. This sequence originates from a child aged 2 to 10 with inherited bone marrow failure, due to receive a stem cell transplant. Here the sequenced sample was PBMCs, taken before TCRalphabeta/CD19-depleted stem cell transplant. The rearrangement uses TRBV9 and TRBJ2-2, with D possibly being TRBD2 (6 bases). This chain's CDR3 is CASSGDPGVTGELFF. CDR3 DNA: TGTGCCAGCAGCGGAGACCCGGGGGTAACCGGGGAGCTGTTTTTT.